These 23 T cell receptor beta chains originate from one sample sequenced in a study of T cell changes during pregnancy in multiple sclerosis. Assay used: immunoSEQ multiplex PCR; TCRdb lists only in-frame clones, some missing. The table shows approximately 53,000 clones, with 85% to 90% occurring only once. The sample was peripheral blood, taken after pregnancy. The receptors here all came from a female donor in good health, enrolled as a control in a pregnancy study.

A few counts support this clone. The V gene is TRBV18, the J gene TRBJ1-1, with TRBD1 identical over 8 bases. Losses at the gene ends were 3 bases for V and 5 bases for J; bases not matched to a gene: 2. The CDR3 sequence is 13 residues long. Per the germline V gene, CDR1 is KGHSH and CDR2 is LQKENI. CDR3 sequence reads: CASSPDRVTEAFF. The DNA for the CDR3 is TGTGCCAGCTCACCGGACAGGGTGACTGAAGCTTTCTTT.

The chain is built from TRBV25-1 and TRBJ1-2, with TRBD1 identical over 10 bases. The germline V gene encodes CDR1 MGHDK and CDR2 SYGVNS. V shed 6 bases and J 6 bases; nucleotides not matched to a gene: 4. This CDR3 is 13 amino acids long. The CDR3 region has the DNA TGTGCCAGCAGCAGGACAGGGGGAGATGGCTACACCTTC. Its translation: CASSRTGGDGYTF.

The rearrangement joins TRBV10-3 to TRBJ2-1, with 9 nucleotides matching TRBD2. The CDR3 extends over 15 amino acids. V lost 2 bases and J lost 6; bases outside the gene matches: 5. Germline V lookup: CDR1 ENHRY, CDR2 SYGVKD. CDR3 in DNA: TGTGCCATCAGTGAGCGGTCTAGCGGGGTCAATGAGCAGTTCTTC. Protein sequence: CAISERSSGVNEQFF.

The J gene is TRBJ1-3, the V gene TRBV5-6, with D maybe TRBD1 (5 bases). Germline CDR1 reads SGHDT; CDR2 reads YYEEEE. V was clipped by 0 bases and J by 7 bases, with 11 bases between them. The CDR3 has 14 residues. CDR3 in amino acids: CASSLVGAWNTIYF. As DNA, the CDR3 is TGTGCCAGCAGCTTGGTAGGGGCATGGAACACCATATATTTT.

In DNA form, the CDR3 reads TGTGCCAGCAGTCCAGGACAGGGTCGGGGCTACACCTTC. This gives the protein CASSPGQGRGYTF. The chain combines TRBV9 with TRBJ1-2; 8 nucleotides align to TRBD1. The germline V gene has CDR1 SGDLS and CDR2 YYNGEE. V shed 5 bases and J 8 bases; nucleotides not matched to a gene: 8. The CDR3 covers 13 residues.

The chain uses TRBV7-3 and TRBJ1-5, with D unresolved. This CDR3 is built from 13 residues. V shed 3 bases and J shed 10 bases, with 13 bases lying between them. Germline CDR1 and CDR2: SGHTA and FQGTGA. This chain's CDR3 is CASSLMFGGPQHF. The CDR3 DNA reads TGTGCCAGCAGCTTGATGTTCGGAGGACCCCAGCATTTT. The full variable domain, completed using reference TRBV7-3 and TRBJ1-5, is GAGVSQTPSNKVTEKGKYVELRCDPISGHTALYWYRQSLGQGPEFLIYFQGTGAADDSGLPNDRFFAVRPEGSVSTLKIQRTERGDSAVYLCASSLMFGGPQHFGDGTRLSIL.

DNA for the CDR3: TGTGCCAGCAGCGTAGATAGCGGGGGCAGCAGGGCAGATACGCAGTATTTT. Its translation is CASSVDSGGSRADTQYF. This chain connects TRBV9 to TRBJ2-3, with 9 bases identical to TRBD2. The CDR3 is 17 residues long. Trimming removed 0 bases from V and 4 bases from J; junction bases left unmatched: 9. CDR1 is SGDLS and CDR2 is YYNGEE in the germline V gene.

In this sample, this clone turned up a few times. The CDR3 loop reads CASSPGQGAYEQYF. Written as DNA, the CDR3 is TGCGCCAGCAGCCCAGGACAGGGGGCTTACGAGCAGTACTTC. This chain connects TRBV5-1 to TRBJ2-7; TRBD1 aligns across 11 bases. Germline assignment: CDR1 SGHRS and CDR2 YFSETQ. Trimming at V came to 4 bases and at J to 4 bases, leaving 4 bases not matched to a gene. The CDR3 extends over 14 amino acids.

The chain employs TRBV29-1 and TRBJ1-1; D may be TRBD1 (6 bases). The V gene's germline CDR1 is SQVTM and CDR2 ANQGSEA. The CDR3 length is 12 residues. The CDR3 nucleotides read TGCGGGGGGGGCCACCCGGACACTGAAGCTTTCTTT. Its translation is CGGGHPDTEAFF.

The CDR3 DNA reads TGTGCCAGCGGAAACAGGGTTCTTGCCGAGCAGTACTTC. Translated, it gives CASGNRVLAEQYF. The chain couples TRBV7-9 to TRBJ2-7; weak D call: TRBD1 (6 bases). Germline CDR1 is SEHNR and CDR2 is FQNEAQ (reference sequence). Trimming stripped 8 bases from V and 6 bases from J, with 17 bases between. The CDR3 totals 13 residues.

The genes are TRBV4-3 and TRBJ1-2, with TRBD1 matching 9 bases. CDR1 and CDR2 (germline): LGHNA, YSLEER. The CDR3 contains 14 residues. Trimming cost V 4 bases and J 8 bases; bases outside gene matches: 8. Here the CDR3 DNA reads TGCGCCAGCAGCCTCACGAGGACAGGGGAAGGCTACACCTTC. Translating it yields CASSLTRTGEGYTF.

The chain has TRBV28 and TRBJ1-5; D unclear. The germline gives CDR1 MDHEN, CDR2 SYDVKM. The length of the CDR3 is 14 residues. The V end lost 6 bases, the J end lost 7 bases, and 16 bases lay between the germline ends. CDR3 sequence (DNA): TGTGCCAGCAGGAATCAGACTTCAGTCCAGCCCCAGCATTTT. It codes for CASRNQTSVQPQHF.

The chain links TRBV10-3 to TRBJ2-7; D possibly corresponds to TRBD1 (6 bases). From germline, CDR1 is ENHRY and CDR2 SYGVKD. Trimming cost V 5 bases and J 3 bases, with 8 bases left between them. The CDR3 runs to 12 residues. CDR3 DNA sequence: TGTGCCATCAGTTTGACAGGCTACGAGCAGTACTTC. Translation: CAISLTGYEQYF.

CDR3 residues: CASSRGLAAYNEQFF. Written as DNA, the CDR3 is TGTGCCAGCAGCCGGGGACTAGCGGCTTACAATGAGCAGTTCTTC. The chain carries TRBV7-6 and TRBJ2-1; TRBD2 agrees at 11 bases. Trimming cost V 5 bases and J 4 bases; bases outside gene matches: 4. Germline CDR1 reads SGHVS; CDR2 reads FNYEAQ. This CDR3 is built from 15 residues.

Only one count was recorded for this clone. V and J are TRBV6-4 and TRBJ2-1, with D unresolved. Germline V gene sequence: CDR1 MRHNA, CDR2 SNTAGT. Trimming stripped 3 bases from V and 4 bases from J, with 7 bases between. This CDR3 has 13 residues. The CDR3 loop reads CASSEASYNEQFF. DNA of the CDR3: TGTGCCAGCAGTGAAGCGAGTTACAATGAGCAGTTCTTC.

The chain has TRBV7-8 and TRBJ2-7; TRBD1 matches at 10 bases. CDR3 length: 15 amino acids. V gave up 5 bases and J gave up 1 base; unmatched junction bases: 5. CDR1 is SGHVS and CDR2 is FQNEAQ in the germline V gene. The CDR3: CASSRGQGGSYEQYF. The CDR3, as DNA: TGTGCCAGCAGCCGTGGACAGGGGGGTTCCTACGAGCAGTACTTC.

The chain uses TRBV9 and TRBJ1-6; the D gene is possibly TRBD1 (5 bases). The CDR3 length is 16 residues. CDR1 is SGDLS and CDR2 is YYNGEE in the germline V gene. Trimming pared 3 bases from V and 9 bases from J, leaving 19 bases between. CDR3 residues: CASSGGEQGVGSPLHF. For the CDR3, the DNA is TGTGCCAGCAGCGGGGGTGAGCAGGGCGTAGGTTCACCCCTCCACTTT.

The count of this clone is one. V gene TRBV10-3 combines with J gene TRBJ2-5, with 9 bases that match TRBD1. V was clipped by 0 bases and J by 6 bases; unmatched bases: 5. CDR3 size: 15 residues. CDR1 is ENHRY and CDR2 is SYGVKD in the germline V gene. Here the CDR3 reads CAISESPGQGKTQYF. CDR3 DNA: TGTGCCATCAGTGAGTCACCGGGACAGGGAAAGACCCAGTACTTC.

The chain combines TRBV7-8 with TRBJ1-4; D gene uncertain. The CDR3 spans 14 residues. Germline V gene lookup returns CDR1 SGHVS and CDR2 FQNEAQ. V was cut by 4 bases and J by 6 bases, with 12 bases left in between. CDR3 in DNA: TGTGCCAGCAGCTCCGGAGGGCCTTATGAAAAACTGTTTTTT. Amino acids: CASSSGGPYEKLFF.

This chain uses TRBV4-2 with TRBJ2-7; possibly TRBD2 for D (6 bases). Germline CDR1 is LGHNA and CDR2 is YNFKEQ. This CDR3 is 15 amino acids long. The ends were cut back, 0 bases at V and 3 bases at J, with 12 bases in the middle. CDR3 amino acids: CASSQDRGGYYEQYF. DNA for the CDR3: TGTGCCAGCAGCCAAGATCGAGGAGGGTACTACGAGCAGTACTTC.

The gene calls are TRBV6-5 and TRBJ1-1; D call uncertain. Germline values: CDR1 MNHEY, CDR2 SVGAGI. This CDR3 has 12 residues. V was clipped by 6 bases and J by 4 bases, with 9 bases between them. The CDR3 DNA sequence: TGTGCCAGCAGCCCAGAGGGCACTGAAGCTTTCTTT. This encodes CASSPEGTEAFF.

This clone was detected a few times. The gene calls are TRBV28 and TRBJ1-1; 8 nucleotides agree with TRBD1. V lost 6 bases and J lost 4; bases outside the gene matches: 7. Germline-derived CDR1 and CDR2 are MDHEN and SYDVKM. This CDR3 is 14 amino acids long. The CDR3 nucleotides are TGTGCCAGCAGCCGCAGGGGGCGAGGCACTGAAGCTTTCTTT. Translated: CASSRRGRGTEAFF.

The V call is TRBV4-2, the J call TRBJ2-7, with 11 bases aligning to TRBD2. This CDR3 region has 16 residues. V gave up 2 bases and J gave up 2 bases; unmatched junction bases: 5. In germline, CDR1 is LGHNA, CDR2 YNFKEQ. The CDR3 here is CASSQILSGRAYEQYF. CDR3 nucleotide sequence: TGTGCCAGCAGCCAAATTCTTAGCGGGAGGGCCTACGAGCAGTACTTC.